This T cell receptor beta chain is from a study of T-cell memory formation after mild COVID-19. Note on this clonotype: Its antigen is not identified.

V was shortened by 3 bases and J by 0 bases, with 9 bases between the two germline ends. Germline V CDR1 and CDR2: SGDLS, YYNGEE. The CDR3 loop spans 15 amino acids. MiXCR, applied by TCRdb to the 5' RACE reads, yields one record per CDR3 protein. The data contain around 320,000 distinct CDR3 sequences, 25% to 30% of them singletons. Study findings and constraints: Clones contracting across day 15 to 85 had a balanced CD4/CD8 profile; later expanding clones leaned CD4+. Pre-infection memory showed some responding clones, and this suggested that cross-reactive memory joined. The main location of contracting CD4+ clones was CM and EM, and that of contracting CD8+ clones was EMRA.

The sample taken for sequencing was PBMCs or a T cell subset sorted from them (not recorded which). The sequence was collected from an adult woman who had mild COVID-19 (a few samples of this study predate the infection). Cell type and time point are not known. This chain connects TRBV9 to TRBJ2-2; D remains ambiguous. The CDR3: CASSDTATNTGELFF. CDR3 nucleotides: TGTGCCAGCAGCGATACAGCCACGAACACCGGGGAGCTGTTTTTT.